This TCR beta chain was captured in a study of T cell repertoires in aging, cancer and after chemotherapy. Looking at the study overall: Healthy donor repertoires were recorded over several months to years and showed clear clonal overlap. The whole study produced a dataset of some 10 million TCR reads.

A mixed TRB-A/B primer pool amplified rearranged TRB by multiplex touch-down PCR. Via MiXCR, TCRdb re-called the multiplex PCR reads, giving one row per CDR3 protein. Found here are 9,500 or so distinct CDR3 sequences, more than 25% of them singletons; the top ten hold around 2.8%. Peripheral blood genomic DNA, not sorted cells or RNA, was the template. Study results and caveats: Compared with age-matched healthy donors, untreated hematological or solid cancer patients showed higher blood TCR clonality. Loss of evenness, beyond lost richness, contributed to age-related TCR diversity decline in cancer patients.

With respect to this clonotype: What it binds is not known.

The clonotype comes from a human donor in good health. Sequenced sample: blood.

CDR3 region: CASSPPARFYEQYF. CDR3 nucleotide sequence: TGTGCCAGCTCACCGCCGGCCCGGTTTTACGAGCAGTACTTC. The V and J genes are TRBV18 and TRBJ2-7; D ambiguous. V was cut by 3 bases and J by 4 bases, with 13 bases left in between. Looked up from germline, CDR1 is KGHSH and CDR2 is LQKENI. The CDR3 covers 14 residues.